Included here is one TCR beta chain sequence, with context. Its target is unknown. Per the germline V gene, CDR1 is LNHDA and CDR2 is SQIVND (reference sequence). This CDR3 spans 17 amino acids. TCRdb reprocessed the 5' RACE reads and reports one entry per CDR3 protein, with no DNA. The table lists fewer than 550,000 distinct CDR3 sequences, with 2.4% in the top ten. These data belong to a study of monozygotic twins with inflammatory bowel disease. Study-wide findings and caveats: The inverse Simpson measure of TCRbeta diversity was lower in IBD patients than in healthy co-twins. Patient repertoire variability may have increased through differing immunosuppressive treatments. Evidence did not back any single strong signal or clonotype linked to IBD.

This receptor was obtained from a human donor with ulcerative colitis or Crohn's disease, or a healthy co-twin of an affected twin (not recorded which). The specimen sequenced was blood. The chain employs TRBV19 and TRBJ2-3; TCRdb indicates TRBD1, and absent DNA this call remains unverified. CDR3 sequence reads: CASSIGGTAPSTDTQYF. Looking up the rest from reference TRBV19 and TRBJ2-3 gives the full variable domain: DGGITQSPKYLFRKEGQNVTLSCEQNLNHDAMYWYRQDPGQGLRLIYYSQIVNDFQKGDIAEGYSVSREKKESFPLTVTSAQKNPTAFYLCASSIGGTAPSTDTQYFGPGTRLTVL.